Sequencing of this T cell receptor beta chain was carried out in a study of cytomegalovirus exposure and HLA in healthy donors. Findings of the study overall: Solely CMV serostatus was available to characterize immune exposure.

Details on this clone: Its antigen is currently unknown.

PCR amplification relied on 60 Vbeta primers (plus 13 Jbeta primers). The method was immunoSEQ multiplex PCR; TCRdb's version includes in-frame clones alone and lacks a portion of them. The sample lists some 130,000 clones; roughly four fifths were seen once. Sample: PBMCs. The clonotype comes from a man in his thirties or forties in good health and CMV-seronegative.

Here the CDR3 DNA reads TGTGCCTGGAGTGTACAGGGTTATGGCAATCAGCCCCAGCATTTT. It yields the protein CAWSVQGYGNQPQHF. The chain combines TRBV30 with TRBJ1-5, with a tentative D call TRBD1 (6 bases). Trimming left V 0 bases short and J 2 bases short, with 11 bases between. The CDR3 loop spans 15 amino acids. Germline lookup yields CDR1 GTSNPN and CDR2 SVGIG (reference sequence).